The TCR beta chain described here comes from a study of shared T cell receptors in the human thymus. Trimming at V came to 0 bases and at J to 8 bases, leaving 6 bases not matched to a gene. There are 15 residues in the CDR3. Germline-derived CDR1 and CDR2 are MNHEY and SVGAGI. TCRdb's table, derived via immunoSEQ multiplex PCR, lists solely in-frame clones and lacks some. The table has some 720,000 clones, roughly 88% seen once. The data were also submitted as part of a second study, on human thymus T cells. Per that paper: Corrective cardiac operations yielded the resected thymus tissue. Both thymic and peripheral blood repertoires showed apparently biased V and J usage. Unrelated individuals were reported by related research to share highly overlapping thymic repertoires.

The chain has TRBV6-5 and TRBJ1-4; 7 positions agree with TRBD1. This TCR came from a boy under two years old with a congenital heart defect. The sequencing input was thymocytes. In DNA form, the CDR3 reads TGTGCCAGCAGTTACTCGGAGGGGGCGGCCGAAAAACTGTTTTTT. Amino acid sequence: CASSYSEGAAEKLFF.